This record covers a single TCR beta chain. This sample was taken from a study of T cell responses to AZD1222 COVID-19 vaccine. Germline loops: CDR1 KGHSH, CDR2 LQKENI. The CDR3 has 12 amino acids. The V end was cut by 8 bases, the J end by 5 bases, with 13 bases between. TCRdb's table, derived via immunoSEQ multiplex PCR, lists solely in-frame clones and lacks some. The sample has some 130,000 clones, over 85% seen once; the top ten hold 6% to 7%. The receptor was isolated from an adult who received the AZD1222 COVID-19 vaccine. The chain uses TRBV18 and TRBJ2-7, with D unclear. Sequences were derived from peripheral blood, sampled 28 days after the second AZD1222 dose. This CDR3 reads CASQVSFHEQYF. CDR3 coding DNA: TGTGCCAGCCAGGTGTCCTTTCACGAGCAGTACTTC.